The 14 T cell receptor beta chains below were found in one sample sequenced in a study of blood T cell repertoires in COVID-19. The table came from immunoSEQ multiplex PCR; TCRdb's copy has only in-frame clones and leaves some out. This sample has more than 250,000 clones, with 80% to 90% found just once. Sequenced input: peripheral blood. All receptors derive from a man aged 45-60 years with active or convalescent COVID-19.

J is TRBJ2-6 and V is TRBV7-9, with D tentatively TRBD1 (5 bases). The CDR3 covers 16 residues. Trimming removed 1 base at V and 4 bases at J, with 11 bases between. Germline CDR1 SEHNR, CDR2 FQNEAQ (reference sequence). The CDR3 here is CASSLVQGYGANVLTF. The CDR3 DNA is TGTGCCAGCAGCTTAGTTCAGGGATACGGGGCCAACGTCCTGACTTTC.

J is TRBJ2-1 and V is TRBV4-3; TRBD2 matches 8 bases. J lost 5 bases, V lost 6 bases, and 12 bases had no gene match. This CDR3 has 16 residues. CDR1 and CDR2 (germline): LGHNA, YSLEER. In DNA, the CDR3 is TGCGCCAGCAGTTACACCGGGGGGGAAGGGGACAATGAGCAGTTCTTC. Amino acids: CASSYTGGEGDNEQFF.

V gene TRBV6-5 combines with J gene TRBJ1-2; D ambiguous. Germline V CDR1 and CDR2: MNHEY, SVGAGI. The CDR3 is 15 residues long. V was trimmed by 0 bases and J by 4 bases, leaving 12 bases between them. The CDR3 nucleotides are TGTGCCAGCAGTTACTCGATAGCGAGTTTCTATGGCTACACCTTC. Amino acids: CASSYSIASFYGYTF.

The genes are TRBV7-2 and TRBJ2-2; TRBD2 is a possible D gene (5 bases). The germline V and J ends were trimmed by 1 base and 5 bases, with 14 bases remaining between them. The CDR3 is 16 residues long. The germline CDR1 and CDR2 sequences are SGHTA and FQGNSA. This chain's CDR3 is CASSLVYRRGTGELFF. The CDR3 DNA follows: TGTGCCAGCAGCTTAGTATATCGCCGGGGAACCGGGGAGCTGTTTTTT. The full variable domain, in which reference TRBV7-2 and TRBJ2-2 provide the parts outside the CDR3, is GAGVSQSPSNKVTEKGKDVELRCDPISGHTALYWYRQSLGQGLEFLIYFQGNSAPDKSGLPSDRFSAERTGGSVSTLTIQRTQQEDSAVYLCASSLVYRRGTGELFFGEGSRLTVL.

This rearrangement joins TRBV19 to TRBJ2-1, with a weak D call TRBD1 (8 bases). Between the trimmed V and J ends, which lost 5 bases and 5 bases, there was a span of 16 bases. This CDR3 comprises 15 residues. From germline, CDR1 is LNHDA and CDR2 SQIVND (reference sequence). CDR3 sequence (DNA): TGTGCCAGTAGTTGGACAACAGGGGGGGACAATGAGCAGTTCTTC. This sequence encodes CASSWTTGGDNEQFF.

CDR3 nucleotides: TGCGCCAGCAGCCAAGGTCCCCCTAAGCCCCAGCATTTT. Protein product: CASSQGPPKPQHF. The chain uses TRBV4-3 and TRBJ1-5; no firm D call. CDR1 and CDR2 (germline): LGHNA, YSLEER. V lost 1 base, J lost 8 bases, and 9 bases lay in between. This CDR3 has 13 residues.

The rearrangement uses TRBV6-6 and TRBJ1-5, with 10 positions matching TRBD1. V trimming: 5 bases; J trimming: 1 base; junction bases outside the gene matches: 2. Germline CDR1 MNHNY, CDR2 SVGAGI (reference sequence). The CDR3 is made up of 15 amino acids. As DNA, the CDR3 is TGTGCCAGCAGTCCGGACAGGGGGAGCAATCAGCCCCAGCATTTT. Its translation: CASSPDRGSNQPQHF.

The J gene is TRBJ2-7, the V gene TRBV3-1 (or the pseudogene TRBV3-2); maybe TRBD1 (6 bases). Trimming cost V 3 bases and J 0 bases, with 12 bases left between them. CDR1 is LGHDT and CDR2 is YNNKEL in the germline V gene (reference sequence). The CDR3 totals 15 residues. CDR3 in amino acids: CASSHLGDTSYEQYF. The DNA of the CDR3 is TGTGCCAGCAGCCACCTAGGGGACACCTCCTACGAGCAGTACTTC.

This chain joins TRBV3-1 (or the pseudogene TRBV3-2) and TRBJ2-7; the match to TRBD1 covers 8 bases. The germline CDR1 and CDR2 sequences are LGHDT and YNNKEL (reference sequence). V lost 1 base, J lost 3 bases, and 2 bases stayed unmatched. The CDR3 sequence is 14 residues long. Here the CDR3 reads CASSQGDRYYEQYF. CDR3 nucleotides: TGTGCCAGCAGCCAAGGGGACAGGTACTACGAGCAGTACTTC.

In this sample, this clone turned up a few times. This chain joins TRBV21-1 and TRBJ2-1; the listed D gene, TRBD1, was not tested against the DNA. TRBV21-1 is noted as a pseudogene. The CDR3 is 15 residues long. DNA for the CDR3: TGTGCCAGCAGCACAAGACAGGGGGCGGGCAATGAGCAGTTCTTC. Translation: CASSTRQGAGNEQFF.

The DNA of the CDR3 is TGTGCCAGCAGCCAACAGGGTCGGGGCTATGGCTACACCTTC. It yields the protein CASSQQGRGYGYTF. The chain combines TRBV7-6 with TRBJ1-2; possible D gene TRBD1, 6 bases. The CDR3 loop spans 14 amino acids. V dropped 5 bases and J dropped 4 bases, with 14 bases sitting between them. Looked up from germline, CDR1 is SGHVS and CDR2 is FNYEAQ.

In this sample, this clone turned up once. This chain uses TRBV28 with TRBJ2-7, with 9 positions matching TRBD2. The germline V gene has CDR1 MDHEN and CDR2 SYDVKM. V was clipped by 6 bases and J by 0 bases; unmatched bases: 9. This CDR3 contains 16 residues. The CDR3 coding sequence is TGTGCCAGCAGCCCCTCTGGAGCGGGGGGCTCCTACGAGCAGTACTTC. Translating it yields CASSPSGAGGSYEQYF.

DNA of the CDR3: TGTGCCTGGAGTCAGAGACAGGGAGATTTTAATTCACCCCTCCACTTT. Amino acid sequence: CAWSQRQGDFNSPLHF. The gene calls are TRBV30 and TRBJ1-6, with 7 bases aligning to TRBD1. The length of the CDR3 is 16 residues. The J segment lost 6 bases and the V segment lost 2 bases, leaving 10 bases of the junction unmatched. Germline-derived CDR1 and CDR2 are GTSNPN and SVGIG (reference sequence).

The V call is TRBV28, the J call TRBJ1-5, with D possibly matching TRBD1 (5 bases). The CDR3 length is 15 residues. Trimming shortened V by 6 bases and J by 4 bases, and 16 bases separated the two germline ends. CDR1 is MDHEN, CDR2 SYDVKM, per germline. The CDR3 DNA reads TGTGCCAGCAGACTCCGGGACGGGGGGAATCAGCCCCAGCATTTT. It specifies CASRLRDGGNQPQHF.